This T cell receptor (beta chain) was profiled in a study of siplizumab effects on memory and regulatory T cells. Study conclusions and caveats: The alloresponse seemed to draw substantially on naive T cells, which appeared more diverse than memory cells. It was never confirmed that proliferating Tregs from siplizumab cultures were suppressive.

Assays captured about 10^5 TCR templates per sample. Here immunoSEQ multiplex PCR was the method, and the copy in TCRdb shows in-frame clones only, minus some. The repertoire includes some 100,000 clones, roughly 92% of them detected once, and about 0.6% sits in the top ten. The germline V gene has CDR1 GTSNPN and CDR2 SVGIG (reference sequence). The V end lost 0 bases, the J end lost 7 bases, and 18 bases lay between the germline ends. CDR3 size: 15 residues. Concerning this clone: Its antigen remains unknown.

This chain joins TRBV30 and TRBJ2-5; D unresolved. The receptor comes from a human donor in good health. The material sequenced was Tregs sorted from blood. CDR3 nucleotide sequence: TGTGCCTGGAGTGTATTGTCCCGACTGGTTGGGACCCAGTACTTC. It is translated as CAWSVLSRLVGTQYF. Full variable domain (remainder filled in from reference TRBV30 and TRBJ2-5): SQTIHQWPATLVQPVGSPLSLECTVEGTSNPNLYWYRQAAGRGLQLLFYSVGIGQISSEVPQNLSASRPQDRQFILSSKKLLLSDSGFYLCAWSVLSRLVGTQYFGPGTRLLVL.